The present T cell receptor beta chain was sequenced within a study of spatial heterogeneity in lung cancer. Study in general: The roughly 66 donors had untreated early-stage non-small cell lung cancer. Averaged across combinations, each unique TCR and UMI pairing appeared more than ten times in raw reads, which were uncorrected.

TCRdb used MiXCR to reprocess the 5' RACE reads, holding one entry per CDR3 protein. The profile shows fewer than 30,000 distinct CDR3 sequences, around 10% of them singletons. Time point indicated: blood at routine non-recurrence follow-up after resection. Sequencing was performed on whole RNA extracted from tumor and nontumor lung tissue, or from frozen PBMC, and the material was left unsorted. Germline V gene lookup returns CDR1 SGHRS and CDR2 YFSETQ. V gave up 5 bases and J gave up 8 bases; unmatched junction bases: 12. The CDR3 has 14 residues. In this sample, this clonotype turned up a few times. Its cognate antigen is unknown. Broader study findings: Follow-up blood showed ubiquitous expanded tumor TCRs less than blood at resection did.

The source of this sequence is a male donor with early-stage non-small cell lung cancer. The source material was PBMCs, sampled at follow-up. The chain recombines TRBV5-1 with TRBJ1-2; 7 bases agree with TRBD1. CDR3 in amino acids: CASSPDRVSRGYTF. In DNA, the CDR3 is TGCGCCAGCAGTCCAGACAGGGTGTCGAGAGGCTACACCTTC.